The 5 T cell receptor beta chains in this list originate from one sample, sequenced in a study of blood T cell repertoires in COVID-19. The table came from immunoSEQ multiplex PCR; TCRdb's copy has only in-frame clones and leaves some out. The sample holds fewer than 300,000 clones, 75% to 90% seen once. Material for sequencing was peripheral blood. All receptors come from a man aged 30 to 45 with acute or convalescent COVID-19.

DNA of the CDR3: TGCGCCAGCAGCGCAGGACTAGCGGGAGCTGGCCGGGCTGAGCAGTTCTTC. Residues: CASSAGLAGAGRAEQFF. This chain joins TRBV5-1 and TRBJ2-1, with 13 positions matching TRBD2. Germline-derived CDR1 and CDR2 are SGHRS and YFSETQ. The CDR3 runs 17 residues. The ends lost 4 bases at V and 9 bases at J; junction bases unmatched: 13.

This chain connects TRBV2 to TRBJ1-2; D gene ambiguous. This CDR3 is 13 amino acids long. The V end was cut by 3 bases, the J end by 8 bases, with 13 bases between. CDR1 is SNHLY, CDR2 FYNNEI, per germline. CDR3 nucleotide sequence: TGTGCCAGCAGTGAGTCCAGGAATCCCGGCTACACCTTC. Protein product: CASSESRNPGYTF.

The CDR3: CASSEVYRGYGELFF. CDR3 bases: TGTGCCAGCAGTGAGGTGTACAGGGGATATGGGGAGCTGTTTTTT. The chain combines TRBV2 with TRBJ2-2; 7 bases are shared with TRBD1. The germline V gene encodes CDR1 SNHLY and CDR2 FYNNEI. The CDR3 spans 15 residues. Trimming at V came to 3 bases and at J to 8 bases, leaving 9 bases not matched to a gene.

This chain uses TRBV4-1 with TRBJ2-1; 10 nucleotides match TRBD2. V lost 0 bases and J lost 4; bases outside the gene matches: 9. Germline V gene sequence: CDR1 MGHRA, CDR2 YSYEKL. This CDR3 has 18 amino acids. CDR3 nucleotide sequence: TGCGCCAGCAGCCAAGATGAGTGGGGACTAGCGCCATACAATGAGCAGTTCTTC. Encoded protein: CASSQDEWGLAPYNEQFF.

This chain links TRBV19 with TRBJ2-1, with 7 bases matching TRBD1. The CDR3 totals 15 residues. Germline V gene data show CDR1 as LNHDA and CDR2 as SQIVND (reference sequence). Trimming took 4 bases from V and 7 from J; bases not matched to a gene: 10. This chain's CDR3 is CASSTVSGGRNEQFF. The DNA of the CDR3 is TGTGCCAGTAGTACTGTGTCAGGGGGTCGAAATGAGCAGTTCTTC. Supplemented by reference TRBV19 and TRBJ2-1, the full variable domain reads DGGITQSPKYLFRKEGQNVTLSCEQNLNHDAMYWYRQDPGQGLRLIYYSQIVNDFQKGDIAEGYSVSREKKESFPLTVTSAQKNPTAFYLCASSTVSGGRNEQFFGPGTRLTVL.